This T cell receptor beta chain is from a study of beta chain features in type 1 diabetes. Study background: All samples combined gave roughly 100,000,000 sorted cells for examination.

Trimming shortened V by 6 bases and J by 11 bases, and 18 bases separated the two germline ends. The CDR3 sequence is 13 residues long. Germline-derived CDR1 and CDR2 are MNHEY and SVGAGI. Staining for CD45RO/CCR7/CD25/CD127/CD95/CD27 allowed sorting of CD4+ naive, central memory, regulatory and stem cell-like memory cells. Study conclusions and caveats: The study found fewer insertions and more deletions at VDJ junctions in type 1 diabetes patients.

The entirety of the isolated RNA underwent reverse transcription, so expressed TCRB transcripts were sequenced. Sequencing of naive, central memory and regulatory T cell samples gave an average of about 3.57 million reads. The method was immunoSEQ multiplex PCR; TCRdb's version includes in-frame clones alone and lacks a portion of them. This table has 400,000 to 450,000 clones, about 15% appearing once. The sample holds a few counts of this clone. Its antigen is unidentified. The gene calls are TRBV6-5 and TRBJ2-3; a possible D gene is TRBD1 (6 bases). The sample consisted of naive CD4+ T cells from blood. The receptor was derived from a young man in good health. CDR3: CASRRDPGQWQYF. In DNA form, the CDR3 reads TGTGCCAGCAGACGCGACCCCGGACAGTGGCAGTATTTT.